Described below is a single T cell receptor beta chain sequence and its context. There is no known antigen for this receptor. No base qualities exist here, and no much larger clone lies one base off it. This record belongs to a study of blood T cell repertoires in COVID-19 (dated by TCRdb to the early 2020s). Broadly, across the study: Samples from collaborators originated in the United States, Italy and Spain and spanned both the acute and convalescent phases of COVID-19. The material from the prospective study consisted of cDNA or gDNA derived from T cells, B-cell-depleted T cells, or PBMCs. Deeply sampled blood TCRbeta repertoires from subjects exposed to, actively infected with, or recovered from COVID-19 were included in the dataset. The repertoires were released in a freely available public database intended as a resource for research on the immune response to SARS-CoV-2. Samples came from the ongoing ImmuneRACE study (first 160 participants) plus 1,254 subjects from 6 global collaborators. Sample metadata almost always included a de-identified subject ID, COVID-19 status, age in years and sex. Where available, HLA class I and class II types were obtained from metadata supplied by the sample provider rather than from assay-based typing. Results the study describes overall, beyond this receptor: The quantity of clinical and demographic metadata differed by source and by participant and was supplied without curation.

CDR1 is given as LNHDA and CDR2 as SQIVND, both from the germline V gene (reference sequence). The CDR3 numbers 12 residues from cysteine through phenylalanine. The DNA shown is the 36-base CDR3, in frame from base 1. The junction carries 9 bases between V and J, which are trimmed by 4 bases and 6 bases respectively. The immunoSEQ Assay, a bias-controlled multiplex PCR, was used to amplify TCRbeta CDR3 regions from genomic DNA. Turning to the authors' computational methods: Within the assay, amplification of reference gene primers was used to estimate how many nucleated cells each sample contained. Sequence reads were collapsed and filtered to measure the absolute abundance of every unique TCRbeta CDR3 rearrangement. Productive Simpson clonality was computed per sample as the square root of Simpson's diversity index over productive rearrangements. TCRdb retrieved this table from immuneACCESS and kept in-frame rearrangements only. Not all clones are present; in checked studies, unresolved V genes account for under half, and no reason is known for the remainder. The V and J calls and clone size come from that table; D and trimming were worked out from the DNA. The sample table records roughly 74,000 clones; 85% to 90% of these occur just once. Clones ranked in the top ten supply 1.5% to 2.5% of the sample.

The collaborating institutions used their own protocols to collect whole blood in K2EDTA tubes. Collaborator samples were shipped for TCRbeta analysis as frozen whole blood, isolated PBMCs, or DNA extracted from either sample type. This clonotype originated in a woman of 80 years or more with active or convalescent COVID-19. Rearrangement joined TRBV19 to TRBJ1-2, with the D gene not clear enough to name. Sequencing was carried out using peripheral blood. The CDR3 protein: CASSSRGNGYTF. The nucleotide sequence is TGTGCCAGTAGTAGTAGAGGGAATGGCTACACCTTC. Reference TRBV19 and TRBJ1-2 proteins supply the regions before and after the CDR3; the full variable domain is: DGGITQSPKYLFRKEGQNVTLSCEQNLNHDAMYWYRQDPGQGLRLIYYSQIVNDFQKGDIAEGYSVSREKKESFPLTVTSAQKNPTAFYLCASSSRGNGYTFGSGTRLTVV.